The 25 T cell receptor beta chains listed next were all sequenced from one sample in a study of blood T cell repertoires in COVID-19. Produced via immunoSEQ multiplex PCR; TCRdb's table is partial and in-frame only. The repertoire consists of roughly 230,000 clones, with less than 90% occurring once and the leading ten covering over 9.5%. The sequencing input was peripheral blood. Receptor source: a woman of 80 years or more with COVID-19, enrolled during active disease.

The chain is built from TRBV2 and TRBJ2-1; D unclear. This CDR3 is 12 amino acids long. Germline lookup yields CDR1 SNHLY and CDR2 FYNNEI. The V end was cut by 4 bases, the J end by 8 bases, with 9 bases between. CDR3 coding DNA: TGTGCCAGCAGTGTGTCCGGTCATGAGCAGTTCTTC. Its translation is CASSVSGHEQFF.

The chain carries TRBV6-5 and TRBJ2-7, with 8 bases matching TRBD2. This CDR3 has 13 residues. V was clipped by 4 bases and J by 9 bases; unmatched bases: 8. Per the germline V gene, CDR1 is MNHEY and CDR2 is SVGAGI. In nucleotides, the CDR3 is TGTGCCAGCAGTTCCACAGCGGGGGCGTCGCAGTACGTC. This translates into CASSSTAGASQYV.

The rearrangement joins TRBV7-6 to TRBJ1-2, with D perhaps TRBD1 (6 bases). Germline V lookup: CDR1 SGHVS, CDR2 FNYEAQ. The CDR3 extends over 15 amino acids. The V end lost 1 base, the J end lost 4 bases, and 13 bases lay between the germline ends. CDR3 bases: TGTGCCAGCAGCTTAGGGGTGGGGGCGATCTATGGCTACACCTTC. Translating gives CASSLGVGAIYGYTF.

The chain recombines TRBV28 with TRBJ1-6; D remains ambiguous. Trimming cost V 5 bases and J 8 bases, with 4 bases left between them. Germline loops: CDR1 MDHEN, CDR2 SYDVKM. This CDR3 contains 11 residues. CDR3 region: CASSQDSPLHF. CDR3 nucleotides: TGTGCCAGCAGTCAGGATTCACCCCTCCACTTT.

J is TRBJ2-7 and V is TRBV6-1, with a tentative D call TRBD2 (5 bases). The CDR3 is made up of 16 amino acids. Trimming took 4 bases from V and 0 from J, leaving 16 bases between them. Germline V gene lookup returns CDR1 MNHNS and CDR2 SASEGT. The CDR3 protein is CASSGPRTPSSYEQYV. The CDR3 coding sequence is TGTGCCAGCAGTGGCCCTCGGACTCCTAGCTCCTACGAGCAGTACGTC.

The CDR3 region is CASSPSWEPYEQYF. The DNA for the CDR3 is TGTGCCAGCAGCCCTAGCTGGGAGCCCTACGAGCAGTACTTC. The genes are TRBV5-8 and TRBJ2-7; possible D gene TRBD2, 5 bases. The CDR3 is made up of 14 amino acids. Deletions cut 4 bases from V and 2 bases from J, with 13 bases between. The germline gives CDR1 SGHTS, CDR2 YDEGEE.

The rearrangement joins TRBV30 to TRBJ1-1; TRBD1 is a possible D gene (5 bases). The V end lost 2 bases, the J end lost 10 bases, and 14 bases lay between the germline ends. In germline, CDR1 is GTSNPN, CDR2 SVGIG (reference sequence). CDR3 length: 12 residues. CDR3: CAWSLSGQAAFF. In nucleotides, the CDR3 is TGTGCCTGGAGTCTATCCGGACAAGCAGCTTTCTTT.

This chain connects TRBV30 to TRBJ2-6; perhaps TRBD2 as D (7 bases). V lost 5 bases to trimming and J lost 4 bases, with 15 bases between them. Per the germline V gene, CDR1 is GTSNPN and CDR2 is SVGIG (reference sequence). The CDR3 loop spans 15 amino acids. CDR3 nucleotide sequence: TGTGCCTGGGTCCGGGGGGCGGGGGGGGCCAACGTCCTGACTTTC. Protein: CAWVRGAGGANVLTF.

The J gene is TRBJ2-3, the V gene TRBV18; D perhaps matches TRBD2 (5 bases). Germline lookup yields CDR1 KGHSH and CDR2 LQKENI. V gave up 2 bases and J gave up 0 bases, with 6 bases separating them. CDR3 length: 14 amino acids. CDR3 residues: CASSPGESTDTQYF. For the CDR3, the DNA is TGTGCCAGCTCACCAGGGGAGAGCACAGATACGCAGTATTTT.

V usage is TRBV3-1 (or the pseudogene TRBV3-2) and J usage is TRBJ2-3; 12 bases map to TRBD2. The CDR3 contains 16 residues. Germline CDR1 LGHDT, CDR2 YNNKEL (reference sequence). V shed 3 bases and J 2 bases; nucleotides not matched to a gene: 3. The CDR3: CASSQTSGGITDTQYF. CDR3 in DNA: TGTGCCAGCAGCCAGACTAGCGGGGGCATCACAGATACGCAGTATTTT.

V and J are TRBV3-1 (or the pseudogene TRBV3-2) and TRBJ1-5; 8 nucleotides line up with TRBD1. This CDR3 region has 21 residues. Germline values: CDR1 LGHDT, CDR2 YNNKEL (reference sequence). Trimming removed 2 bases from V and 1 base from J; junction bases left unmatched: 19. The CDR3 here is CASSQSPGGQGAFRSNQPQHF. CDR3 coding DNA: TGTGCCAGCAGCCAATCACCGGGTGGTCAGGGGGCGTTTAGAAGCAATCAGCCCCAGCATTTT.

The chain combines TRBV29-1 with TRBJ2-7; 12 bases are shared with TRBD1. The length of the CDR3 is 14 residues. Germline CDR1 SQVTM, CDR2 ANQGSEA. Losses at the gene ends were 3 bases for V and 7 bases for J; bases not matched to a gene: 7. CDR3 nucleotides: TGCAGCGTTGAGTGGGGACAGGGGGCCGAGGAGCAGTACTTC. It yields the protein CSVEWGQGAEEQYF.

This rearrangement joins TRBV7-8 to TRBJ1-5, with D unresolved. The CDR3 contains 13 residues. CDR1 and CDR2 (germline): SGHVS, FQNEAQ. With 5 bases removed from V and 5 bases from J, the gap between germline ends came to 10 bases. In DNA, the CDR3 is TGTGCCAGCAGCATCACGAGGGATCAGCCCCAGCATTTT. It codes for CASSITRDQPQHF.

V gene TRBV18 combines with J gene TRBJ2-3; the D gene is possibly TRBD1 (6 bases). Germline assignment: CDR1 KGHSH and CDR2 LQKENI. Trimming stripped 5 bases from V and 3 bases from J, with 15 bases between. The CDR3 contains 15 residues. The CDR3 protein is CASSTGNRATDTQYF. CDR3 nucleotide sequence: TGTGCCAGCTCAACCGGGAACAGGGCGACAGATACGCAGTATTTT.

The chain carries TRBV30 and TRBJ2-7; D is unclear. There are 13 residues in the CDR3. Germline assignment: CDR1 GTSNPN and CDR2 SVGIG (reference sequence). The V end was cut by 2 bases, the J end by 3 bases, with 11 bases between. The CDR3 region has the DNA TGTGCCTGGAGTTCCCCCGGTGGCTACGAGCAGTACTTC. Translated, it gives CAWSSPGGYEQYF. The complete variable domain, with remaining parts taken from reference TRBV30 and TRBJ2-7, reads SQTIHQWPATLVQPVGSPLSLECTVEGTSNPNLYWYRQAAGRGLQLLFYSVGIGQISSEVPQNLSASRPQDRQFILSSKKLLLSDSGFYLCAWSSPGGYEQYFGPGTRLTVT.

The J gene is TRBJ2-7, the V gene TRBV7-9; TRBD1 might be the D (6 bases). V was cut by 5 bases and J by 2 bases, with 16 bases left in between. This CDR3 contains 15 residues. Germline V gene data show CDR1 as SEHNR and CDR2 as FQNEAQ (reference sequence). CDR3 nucleotide sequence: TGTGCCAGCAGCCCAGGGGACACTCGCACCTACGAGCAGTACTTC. It is translated as CASSPGDTRTYEQYF.

The gene calls are TRBV27 and TRBJ1-6; weak D call: TRBD1 (6 bases). V lost 6 bases and J 0 bases, leaving 12 bases between the germline ends. The CDR3 sequence is 16 residues long. CDR1 MNHEY and CDR2 SMNVEV come from the germline V gene (reference sequence). The CDR3 loop is CASRTQGNSYNSPLHF. For the CDR3, the DNA is TGTGCCAGCAGGACACAGGGAAACTCCTATAATTCACCCCTCCACTTT.

V usage is TRBV5-5 and J usage is TRBJ2-5, with 7 bases aligning to TRBD1. This CDR3 spans 15 amino acids. From germline, CDR1 is SGHKS and CDR2 YYEKEE (reference sequence). J was trimmed by 5 bases and V by 3 bases; bases with no gene match: 10. CDR3 residues: CASSSTGAKTETQYF. CDR3 DNA sequence: TGTGCCAGCAGCTCCACAGGGGCGAAAACTGAGACCCAGTACTTC.

The chain couples TRBV10-3 to TRBJ1-5, with 7 nucleotides matching TRBD1. CDR3 size: 16 residues. The V segment lost 5 bases and the J segment 0 bases; nucleotides outside the gene matches: 7. Germline loops: CDR1 ENHRY, CDR2 SYGVKD. The DNA for the CDR3 is TGTGCCATCAGTTCCGGGACAGAGTATAGCAATCAGCCCCAGCATTTT. Translated: CAISSGTEYSNQPQHF.

V gene TRBV9 combines with J gene TRBJ2-7; 10 bases fit TRBD2. This CDR3 is built from 17 residues. Losses at the gene ends were 3 bases for V and 7 bases for J; bases not matched to a gene: 16. CDR1 and CDR2 (germline): SGDLS, YYNGEE. The CDR3 loop reads CASSAGAGTSEFREQYF. The CDR3 DNA reads TGTGCCAGCAGCGCCGGCGCAGGGACTAGCGAGTTCAGAGAGCAGTACTTC.

The chain recombines TRBV19 with TRBJ1-1, with TRBD1 matching 8 bases. The J segment lost 1 base and the V segment lost 4 bases, leaving 5 bases of the junction unmatched. Looked up from germline, CDR1 is LNHDA and CDR2 is SQIVND (reference sequence). The CDR3 sequence is 15 residues long. The CDR3 here is CASSTWDRPNTEAFF. The CDR3 region has the DNA TGTGCCAGTAGTACCTGGGACAGGCCGAACACTGAAGCTTTCTTT.

The genes are TRBV4-2 and TRBJ2-2, with 7 bases that match TRBD2. CDR1 and CDR2 (germline): LGHNA, YNFKEQ. Germline trimming cut 6 bases from V and 3 bases from J; bases unmatched to any gene: 4. CDR3 length: 14 residues. CDR3 protein: CASSRGGDTGELFF. CDR3 DNA: TGTGCCAGCAGTCGCGGGGGTGACACCGGGGAGCTGTTTTTT.

This chain uses TRBV11-2 with TRBJ1-6, with a weak D call TRBD1 (6 bases). CDR1 is SGHAT and CDR2 is FQNNGV in the germline V gene. V lost 0 bases and J lost 0, with 12 bases in between. The CDR3 sequence is 18 residues long. The chain's CDR3 is CASSLETGVDSYNSPLHF. CDR3 nucleotide sequence: TGTGCCAGCAGCTTAGAGACAGGCGTAGACTCCTATAATTCACCCCTCCACTTT. Combining the CDR3 with reference TRBV11-2 and TRBJ1-6 gives the whole variable domain EAGVAQSPRYKIIEKRQSVAFWCNPISGHATLYWYQQILGQGPKLLIQFQNNGVVDDSQLPKDRFSAERLKGVDSTLKIQPAKLEDSAVYLCASSLETGVDSYNSPLHFGNGTRLTVT.

A remark on this clone: Distinct nucleotide sequences in the sample also encode this CDR3. The chain recombines TRBV7-3 with TRBJ2-5; 7 bases match TRBD2. The V gene's germline CDR1 is SGHTA and CDR2 FQGTGA. CDR3 length equals 18 residues. The J segment lost 2 bases and the V segment lost 2 bases, leaving 14 bases of the junction unmatched. CDR3 loop: CASSLRGLGRGRQETQYF. As DNA, the CDR3 is TGTGCCAGCAGCTTACGGGGATTGGGGCGGGGGAGGCAAGAGACCCAGTACTTC.

V and J are TRBV18 and TRBJ1-1; TRBD1 aligns across 7 bases. Germline lookup yields CDR1 KGHSH and CDR2 LQKENI. With 6 bases clipped from V and 0 bases from J, the junction kept 4 bases outside the gene matches. The CDR3 is 14 amino acids. CDR3 nucleotides: TGTGCCAGCTCCCTCGACAGGGTGAACACTGAAGCTTTCTTT. This encodes CASSLDRVNTEAFF.